The T cell receptor beta chain described here comes from a study of T cell responses to AZD1222 COVID-19 vaccine. The study's findings and limits: Recipients of AZD1222 seropositive at baseline numbered only 6 or 7.

Clones were sequenced by immunoSEQ multiplex PCR, and TCRdb holds only the in-frame ones, with some missing. This table holds some 150,000 clones, roughly 88% found once. This clone showed up just a few times. No antigen is known for it. Germline V gene lookup returns CDR1 SGHKS and CDR2 YYEKEE (reference sequence). The CDR3 is made up of 18 amino acids. Trimming took 3 bases from V and 5 from J; bases not matched to a gene: 14. This sequence was found in an adult in good health. This chain joins TRBV5-5 and TRBJ2-2, with TRBD1 matching over 9 bases. The source was peripheral blood, collected on day 0 of AZD1222 vaccination. For the CDR3, the DNA is TGTGCCAGCAGCTCTTATTTCCGGGACAGGGTAAATACCGGGGAGCTGTTTTTT. It specifies CASSSYFRDRVNTGELFF.